A selection of T cell receptor beta chains follows, all from one sample in a study of cytotoxic CD8 clonotypes in ibrutinib-treated CLL. The data were produced by immunoSEQ multiplex PCR, yet TCRdb's version contains in-frame clones alone and is incomplete. This sample has approximately 100,000 clones, with around four fifths found just once. The source was PBMCs, collected after 12 months of ibrutinib treatment. The receptor source for this set is a human donor with chronic lymphocytic leukemia. Both conserved end residues are part of each CDR3. The order of the fields is V gene, D gene, clone size, J gene, CDR3 DNA, CDR3 protein. D genes are given only for firm matches. Where a row states a size, it is once, few, many or the class of an expanded clone; other rows omit it.

>TRBV20-1|TRBD1|-|TRBJ1-2
TGCAGTGCTAGTGGGACAGCAGGCTACACCTTC
CSASGTAGYTF
>TRBV4-1|-|-|TRBJ1-1
TGCGCCAGCAGCCTCGGGGATAGGCAGGGGAGGAATGAAGCTTTCTTT
CASSLGDRQGRNEAFF
>TRBV7-3|-|once|TRBJ1-2
TGTGCCAGCAGCTGCCGGGACAAATTCACGAGGCTCTATGGCTACACCTTC
CASSCRDKFTRLYGYTF
>TRBV18|-|-|TRBJ2-3
TGTGCCAGCTCACCACAGGGTAGGGCACCCGATACGCAGTATTTT
CASSPQGRAPDTQYF
>TRBV27|-|few|TRBJ1-6
TGTGCCAGCAGTAGAAAAGCGGGCAATGATTCACCCCTCCACTTT
CASSRKAGNDSPLHF
>TRBV10-1|TRBD1|-|TRBJ1-1
TGCGCCAGCAGCGCCGACAGGGCGGCCACTGAAGCTTTCTTT
CASSADRAATEAFF
>TRBV15|-|-|TRBJ1-1
TGTGCCACGAAGGGAGGGGCCTTGAACACTGAAGCTTTCTTT
CATKGGALNTEAFF
>TRBV7-9|TRBD1|-|TRBJ1-3
TGTGCCAGCAGCTTAAGGGACAGCTCCTCTGGAAACACCATATATTTT
CASSLRDSSSGNTIYF
>TRBV5-1|-|-|TRBJ2-5
TGCGCCAGCAGCTCTTGGCTGGGGCAATCAGAGACCCAGTACTTC
CASSSWLGQSETQYF
>TRBV4-2|-|-|TRBJ2-7
TGTGCCAGCAGCCAAGATAGCTGGGGATGGTCCTACGAGCAGTACTTC
CASSQDSWGWSYEQYF
>TRBV18|TRBD1|-|TRBJ2-7
TGTGCCAGCTCTCGGGACAGTCGGGAGCAGTACTTC
CASSRDSREQYF
>TRBV5-4|TRBD2|once|TRBJ2-1
TGTGCCAGCAGCTTGGACAGCGGGGGGCTACATGAGCAGTTCTTC
CASSLDSGGLHEQFF
>TRBV9|TRBD2|-|TRBJ2-5
TGTGCCAGCAGCGCCAGCGGGGGGCCAGAGACCCAGTACTTC
CASSASGGPETQYF
>TRBV27|-|-|TRBJ1-2
TGTGCCAGCAGTTTCGCAGGGTCTAACTATGGCTACACCTTC
CASSFAGSNYGYTF
>TRBV28|-|-|TRBJ2-5
TGTGCCAGCAGTTCCAAGACTGCTACTAAACAAGAGACCCAGTACTTC
CASSSKTATKQETQYF
>TRBV10-2|TRBD1|few|TRBJ1-3
TGCGCCAGCAGGGGACAGGGGAACACCATATATTTT
CASRGQGNTIYF
>TRBV6-5|-|-|TRBJ2-3
TGTGCCAGCAGCCCGGGACCTCCCGCCCATACGCAGTATTTT
CASSPGPPAHTQYF
>TRBV9|-|few|TRBJ2-3
TGTGCCAGCAGCGCGGGGAGCACAGATACGCAGTATTTT
CASSAGSTDTQYF
>TRBV28|-|-|TRBJ1-1
TGTGCCAGCACCACCCAGGGAGGAGCTTTCTTT
CASTTQGGAFF
>TRBV5-1|-|-|TRBJ1-1
TGCGCCAGCAGCTCCATGGGGAAGAACACTGAAGCTTTCTTT
CASSSMGKNTEAFF
>TRBV18|-|-|TRBJ1-3
TGTGCCAGCTCACCACCTGAGGACTCTGGAAACACCATATATTTT
CASSPPEDSGNTIYF
>TRBV30|-|-|TRBJ2-5
TGTGCCTGGGGCGGGGTAGAGACCCAGTACTTC
CAWGGVETQYF
>TRBV7-2|-|few|TRBJ2-1
TGTGCCAGCAGCTTGACGGTATATGAGCAGTTCTTC
CASSLTVYEQFF
>TRBV7-2|-|-|TRBJ2-6
TGTGCCAGCAGCTTAGGAGGGGCTGGGGCCAACGTCCTGACTTTC
CASSLGGAGANVLTF
>TRBV28|TRBD1|-|TRBJ2-7
TGTGCCAGCAGTTTAGTACAGGGGGCTTACGAGCAGTACTTC
CASSLVQGAYEQYF
>TRBV6-5|TRBD1|-|TRBJ2-7
TGTGCCAGCAGTTACTCGAGGGACAGATCCTACGAGCAGTACTTC
CASSYSRDRSYEQYF
>TRBV5-1|-|-|TRBJ1-1
TGCGCCAGCAGCTGGGAGACAGGGAACACTGAAGCTTTCTTT
CASSWETGNTEAFF
>TRBV19|-|-|TRBJ2-4
TGTGCCAGTAGTATGGGGGGACTAGCCAAAAACATTCAGTACTTC
CASSMGGLAKNIQYF
>TRBV6-5|-|once|TRBJ1-2
TGTGCCAGCAGCAACAGACCCTATGGCTACACCTTC
CASSNRPYGYTF
>TRBV6-1|-|-|TRBJ2-2
TGTGCCAGCGACACAGGGGGGGACACCGGGGAGCTGTTTTTT
CASDTGGDTGELFF